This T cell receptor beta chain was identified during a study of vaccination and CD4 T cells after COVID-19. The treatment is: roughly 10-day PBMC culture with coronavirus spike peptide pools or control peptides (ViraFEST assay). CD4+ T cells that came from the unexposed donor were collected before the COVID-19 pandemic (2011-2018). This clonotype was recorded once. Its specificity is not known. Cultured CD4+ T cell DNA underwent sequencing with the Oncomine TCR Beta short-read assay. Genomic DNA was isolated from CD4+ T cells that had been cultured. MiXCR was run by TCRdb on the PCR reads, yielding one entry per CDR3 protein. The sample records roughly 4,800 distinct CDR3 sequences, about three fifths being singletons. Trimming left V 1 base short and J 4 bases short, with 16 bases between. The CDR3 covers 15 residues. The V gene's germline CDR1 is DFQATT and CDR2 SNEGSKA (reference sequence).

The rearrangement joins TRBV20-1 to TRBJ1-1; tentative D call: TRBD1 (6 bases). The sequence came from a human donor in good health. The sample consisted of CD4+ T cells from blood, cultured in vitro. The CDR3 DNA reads TGCAGTGCTAGAGTGGGGGGCCTGGGGGGCACTGAAGCTTTCTTT. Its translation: CSARVGGLGGTEAFF.